The 16 T cell receptor beta chains below were found in one sample sequenced in a study of shared clonotypes between healthy human individuals. This table comes from immunoSEQ multiplex PCR, and its TCRdb copy is limited to in-frame clones, with some not included. The data hold millions of clones, with roughly 94% observed a single time. The sample was naive CD4+ T cells sorted from blood. The sample's subset: CD45RA+ positively selected. Receptors were obtained from a man aged 18 to 35 in good health.

With regard to this clone: The sample has other DNA sequences that encode this CDR3 too. V gene TRBV5-4 combines with J gene TRBJ2-7; 10 nucleotides align to TRBD1. CDR3 length equals 14 residues. Germline CDR1 reads SGHNT; CDR2 reads YYREEE (reference sequence). V trimming: 2 bases; J trimming: 2 bases; junction bases outside the gene matches: 1. CDR3 DNA sequence: TGTGCCAGCAGCTTAGGACAGGGGGCCTACGAGCAGTACTTC. Its protein is CASSLGQGAYEQYF.

This clone was detected once. The V call is TRBV11-2, the J call TRBJ1-2; TRBD1 aligns across 8 bases. CDR1 and CDR2 (germline): SGHAT, FQNNGV. Unmatched junction bases numbered 8, after V lost 2 bases and J lost 6 bases. The CDR3 contains 15 residues. The CDR3 DNA sequence: TGTGCCAGCAGCTTAATTCAGGGGGCTAAGAATGGCTACACCTTC. It encodes CASSLIQGAKNGYTF.

V is TRBV7-2 and J is TRBJ2-5; either TRBD1 or TRBD2 may supply D (5 bases each). With 5 bases removed from V and 5 bases from J, the gap between germline ends came to 12 bases. Germline assignment: CDR1 SGHTA and CDR2 FQGNSA. The CDR3 spans 13 residues. The CDR3 sequence is CASSRQSGETQYF. CDR3 bases: TGTGCCAGCAGCCGACAGTCGGGGGAGACCCAGTACTTC.

This chain connects TRBV7-2 to TRBJ2-7, with TRBD1 as a possible D gene (5 bases). The germline gives CDR1 SGHTA, CDR2 FQGNSA. V was clipped by 3 bases and J by 3 bases, with 12 bases between them. The CDR3 extends over 14 amino acids. The CDR3 DNA reads TGTGCCAGCAGCTTTAGTCTGGGGCACTACGAGCAGTACTTC. Amino acids: CASSFSLGHYEQYF.

V and J are TRBV29-1 and TRBJ1-4; no clear D. Germline-derived CDR1 and CDR2 are SQVTM and ANQGSEA. The V and J ends lost 6 bases and 7 bases respectively, with 15 bases between them. The CDR3 runs 13 residues. The CDR3 region has the DNA TGCAGCGTCGCCGGGCTTCCCCTTGAAAAACTGTTTTTT. Translated, it gives CSVAGLPLEKLFF.

Points on this clone: Other DNA sequences from this sample encode an identical CDR3 as well. CDR3 DNA sequence: TGTGCCATCAGTGAAAGTAGCTACGAGCAGTACTTC. Its translation is CAISESSYEQYF. V and J are TRBV10-3 and TRBJ2-7; D unresolved. Trimming stripped 3 bases from V and 3 bases from J, with 6 bases between. Germline V lookup: CDR1 ENHRY, CDR2 SYGVKD. CDR3 size: 12 residues.

The chain recombines TRBV28 with TRBJ1-1, with D unclear. The germline gives CDR1 MDHEN, CDR2 SYDVKM. The CDR3 loop spans 17 amino acids. The V and J ends lost 4 bases and 0 bases respectively, with 18 bases between them. The CDR3 coding sequence is TGTGCCAGCAGTTCTGTATTGTCGGGAGTCATGAACACTGAAGCTTTCTTT. Translation gives CASSSVLSGVMNTEAFF. The full variable domain, completed using reference TRBV28 and TRBJ1-1, is DVKVTQSSRYLVKRTGEKVFLECVQDMDHENMFWYRQDPGLGLRLIYFSYDVKMKEKGDIPEGYSVSREKKERFSLILESASTNQTSMYLCASSSVLSGVMNTEAFFGQGTRLTVV.

The genes are TRBV10-3 and TRBJ2-1; the match to TRBD1 covers 7 bases. The CDR3 has 15 residues. Germline V lookup: CDR1 ENHRY, CDR2 SYGVKD. Trimming removed 7 bases from V and 4 bases from J; junction bases left unmatched: 10. The CDR3 protein is CAIKATGEIYNEQFF. CDR3 bases: TGTGCCATCAAAGCAACAGGGGAGATTTACAATGAGCAGTTCTTC.

This chain connects TRBV10-3 to TRBJ2-3; the match to TRBD2 covers 7 bases. The CDR3 is made up of 12 amino acids. With 8 bases clipped from V and 4 bases from J, the junction kept 3 bases outside the gene matches. The germline V gene encodes CDR1 ENHRY and CDR2 SYGVKD. The CDR3 DNA reads TGTGCCATCGGGGGGGTGCCAGATACGCAGTATTTT. Amino acid sequence: CAIGGVPDTQYF.

V gene TRBV5-1 combines with J gene TRBJ2-6; D unresolved. The CDR3 is made up of 17 amino acids. V dropped 4 bases and J dropped 0 bases, with 14 bases sitting between them. Germline V gene data show CDR1 as SGHRS and CDR2 as YFSETQ. As DNA, the CDR3 is TGCGCCAGCAGCCCCCTGGCCAGATCCTCTGGGGCCAACGTCCTGACTTTC. This gives the protein CASSPLARSSGANVLTF.

This chain links TRBV28 with TRBJ2-5; D might be TRBD2 (6 bases). The CDR3 is 15 residues long. V was shortened by 4 bases and J by 5 bases, with 17 bases between the two germline ends. Germline V gives CDR1 MDHEN, CDR2 SYDVKM. The DNA of the CDR3 is TGTGCCAGCAGTTCCCCGGGACTGGGGTCGGAGACCCAGTACTTC. Amino acids: CASSSPGLGSETQYF.

This clone was seen only once. The chain links TRBV5-1 to TRBJ2-3, with 9 positions matching TRBD2. J lost 3 bases, V lost 1 base, and 6 bases had no gene match. Germline loops: CDR1 SGHRS, CDR2 YFSETQ. The CDR3 is 16 residues long. The CDR3 nucleotides read TGCGCCAGCAGCTTGCCCAGCGGGGGGAAGACAGATACGCAGTATTTT. Translation gives CASSLPSGGKTDTQYF.

This chain links TRBV6-1 with TRBJ2-2, with D possibly being TRBD1 (5 bases). The V gene lost 4 bases and the J gene lost 7 bases, with 7 bases spanning the gap. Per germline, CDR1 MNHNS and CDR2 SASEGT. The CDR3 contains 12 residues. The CDR3 region has the DNA TGTGCCAGCAGTGCAGGGATCGGGGAGCTGTTTTTT. This translates into CASSAGIGELFF.

This chain joins TRBV19 and TRBJ2-4, with D perhaps matching TRBD2 (6 bases). Trimming removed 5 bases at V and 1 base at J, with 12 bases between. Germline lookup yields CDR1 LNHDA and CDR2 SQIVND (reference sequence). The CDR3 has 15 residues. The CDR3 DNA follows: TGTGCCAGTAGTCACCTGGGGGGTGCCAAAAACATTCAGTACTTC. Amino acids: CASSHLGGAKNIQYF.

J is TRBJ1-1 and V is TRBV6-1; D is unclear. The CDR3 runs to 13 residues. Trimming cost V 1 base and J 2 bases, with 5 bases left between them. Looked up from germline, CDR1 is MNHNS and CDR2 is SASEGT. The CDR3 reads CASSEGTNTEAFF. The CDR3 DNA is TGTGCCAGCAGTGAAGGGACCAACACTGAAGCTTTCTTT.

The chain recombines TRBV6-1 with TRBJ1-4; D ambiguous. V gave up 10 bases and J gave up 7 bases, with 22 bases separating them. Germline CDR1 reads MNHNS; CDR2 reads SASEGT. This CDR3 has 15 amino acids. CDR3 in DNA: TGTGCCACCAGCCCAGGCGACTTAGACCTTGAAAAACTGTTTTTT. It yields the protein CATSPGDLDLEKLFF.